One sample yielded the 8 T cell receptor beta chains listed below, sequenced in a study of OX40 agonist ivuxolimab in advanced cancers. Here immunoSEQ multiplex PCR was the method, and the copy in TCRdb shows in-frame clones only, minus some. Seen here are around 69,000 clones, 85% to 90% observed once, and the top ten hold around 2.5%. The material sequenced was CD4+ or CD8+ T cells sorted from blood, taken in a trial of the OX40 agonist ivuxolimab. Receptors originate from an adult with an advanced solid tumor such as melanoma, head and neck, liver or kidney cancer.

This clone was recorded only once. The chain joins TRBV18 to TRBJ2-5, with 7 positions matching TRBD2. The CDR3 runs to 14 residues. V dropped 6 bases and J dropped 1; count of bases not matched to a gene: 5. The V gene's germline CDR1 is KGHSH and CDR2 LQKENI. The CDR3 nucleotides are TGTGCCAGCTCCCCCGGGGGGATCCAAGAGACCCAGTACTTC. It translates to CASSPGGIQETQYF. The variable domain in full, completed from reference TRBV18 and TRBJ2-5, reads NAGVMQNPRHLVRRRGQEARLRCSPMKGHSHVYWYRQLPEEGLKFMVYLQKENIIDESGMPKERFSAEFPKEGPSILRIQQVVRGDSAAYFCASSPGGIQETQYFGPGTRLLVL.

This chain connects TRBV10-3 to TRBJ2-7; the D gene is possibly TRBD1 (6 bases). The CDR3 totals 12 residues. The V end was cut by 3 bases, the J end by 3 bases, with 6 bases between. The V gene's germline CDR1 is ENHRY and CDR2 SYGVKD. The CDR3 DNA is TGTGCCATCAGTGAACAGGGCTACGAGCAGTACTTC. Translation gives CAISEQGYEQYF.

V usage is TRBV5-4 and J usage is TRBJ1-1; 7 bases match TRBD1. Losses at the gene ends were 0 bases for V and 5 bases for J; bases not matched to a gene: 4. The germline V gene has CDR1 SGHNT and CDR2 YYREEE (reference sequence). CDR3 length equals 14 residues. CDR3 sequence (DNA): TGTGCCAGCAGCTTGGACAGGGGAAGGACTGAAGCTTTCTTT. Translating it yields CASSLDRGRTEAFF.

This chain uses TRBV6-5 with TRBJ1-1, with D uncertain. The CDR3 runs 13 residues. V lost 6 bases and J 0 bases, leaving 8 bases between the germline ends. The germline V gene encodes CDR1 MNHEY and CDR2 SVGAGI. CDR3 in DNA: TGTGCCAGCAGCTCTATGATGAACACTGAAGCTTTCTTT. As protein: CASSSMMNTEAFF.

V and J are TRBV23-1 and TRBJ2-7; weak D call: TRBD1 (5 bases). TRBV23-1 is labeled an ORF, and its function is uncertain. The CDR3 loop spans 15 amino acids. V was cut by 6 bases and J by 1 base, with 16 bases left in between. The CDR3 coding sequence is TGCGCCAGCAGCCCGACAGCCGGGTCTTCCTACGAGCAGTACGTC. Translation gives CASSPTAGSSYEQYV.

V usage is TRBV7-2 and J usage is TRBJ2-5, with 8 nucleotides matching TRBD1. The V segment lost 5 bases and the J segment 4 bases; nucleotides outside the gene matches: 9. Germline V gene sequence: CDR1 SGHTA, CDR2 FQGNSA. This CDR3 has 15 residues. The CDR3 nucleotides are TGTGCCAGCAGCCGCGGGGCAGGGGGCTCAGAGACCCAGTACTTC. Translating it yields CASSRGAGGSETQYF.

This chain connects TRBV7-9 to TRBJ1-5, with D perhaps matching TRBD1 (5 bases). V was pared by 1 base and J by 0 bases, with 10 bases between. CDR1 is SEHNR, CDR2 FQNEAQ, per germline (reference sequence). The CDR3 has 16 residues. DNA for the CDR3: TGTGCCAGCAGCTTAGATGGGGGGACTAGCAATCAGCCCCAGCATTTT. Encoded protein: CASSLDGGTSNQPQHF.

V gene TRBV9 combines with J gene TRBJ2-2; D may be TRBD1 or TRBD2 (5 bases each). Trimming removed 2 bases at V and 4 bases at J, with 12 bases between. The CDR3 totals 15 residues. The germline CDR1 and CDR2 sequences are SGDLS and YYNGEE. The CDR3 DNA is TGTGCCAGCAGCGTGTCTGAGGGGAGCACCGGGGAGCTGTTTTTT. Amino acid sequence: CASSVSEGSTGELFF.